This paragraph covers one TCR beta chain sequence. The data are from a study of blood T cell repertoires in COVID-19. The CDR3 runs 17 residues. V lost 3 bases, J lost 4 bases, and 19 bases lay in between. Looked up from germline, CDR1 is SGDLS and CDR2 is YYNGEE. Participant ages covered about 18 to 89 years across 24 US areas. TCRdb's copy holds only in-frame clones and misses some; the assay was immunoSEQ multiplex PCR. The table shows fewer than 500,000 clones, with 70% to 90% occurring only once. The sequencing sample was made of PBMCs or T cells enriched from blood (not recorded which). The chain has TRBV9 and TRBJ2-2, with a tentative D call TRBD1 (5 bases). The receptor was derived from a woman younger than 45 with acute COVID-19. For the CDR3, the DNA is TGTGCCAGCAGCGGGCGGTGGCAGGGTCGAGGCACCGGGGAGCTGTTTTTT. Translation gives CASSGRWQGRGTGELFF.